The 29 T cell receptor beta chains below come from one sample, sequenced in a study of cytomegalovirus exposure and HLA in healthy donors. Amplification used 60 Vbeta primers and 13 Jbeta primers. Using immunoSEQ multiplex PCR, the repertoire was profiled, and TCRdb retains in-frame clones only, with some absent. The table has approximately 120,000 clones, 60% to 80% seen once. The source material was PBMCs. The receptors come from a man aged 50-60 years in good health and CMV-seronegative.

This sequence joins TRBV6-1 and TRBJ1-5; D call uncertain. The V and J ends lost 2 bases and 4 bases respectively, with 6 bases between them. Germline CDR1 reads MNHNS; CDR2 reads SASEGT. This CDR3 has 13 residues. For the CDR3, the DNA is TGTGCCAGCAGTGAACAGATAAATCAGCCCCAGCATTTT. This codes for CASSEQINQPQHF.

The chain uses TRBV11-2 and TRBJ2-7; tentatively, D is TRBD1 (5 bases). The CDR3 contains 14 residues. Trimming took 5 bases from V and 3 from J, leaving 14 bases between them. Germline-derived CDR1 and CDR2 are SGHAT and FQNNGV. Written as DNA, the CDR3 is TGTGCCAGCAGCCCCCAGGGCGTGGGCTACGAGCAGTACTTC. Translating gives CASSPQGVGYEQYF.

The chain links TRBV28 to TRBJ1-2; TRBD1 matches 8 bases. Germline assignment: CDR1 MDHEN and CDR2 SYDVKM. Trimming at V came to 3 bases and at J to 8 bases, leaving 11 bases not matched to a gene. This CDR3 comprises 15 residues. CDR3 coding DNA: TGTGCCAGCAGTTTGCAGGGGGCGCAGTTTTGGGGCTACACCTTC. Translating gives CASSLQGAQFWGYTF.

This clone is a singleton in its sample. The chain carries TRBV16 and TRBJ2-1, with TRBD2 matching 9 bases. J gave up 9 bases and V 2 bases, and 5 bases lay outside the gene matches. The CDR3 totals 14 residues. Germline V gene lookup returns CDR1 KGHSY and CDR2 FQNENV. CDR3 coding DNA: TGTGCCAGCAGCCAAGGGACTAGCCCTGGTGAGCAGTTCTTC. This gives the protein CASSQGTSPGEQFF.

The chain is built from TRBV28 and TRBJ2-7; perhaps TRBD1 as D (5 bases). Deletions cut 3 bases from V and 2 bases from J, with 14 bases between. Germline V gene lookup returns CDR1 MDHEN and CDR2 SYDVKM. The CDR3 has 15 amino acids. The CDR3 DNA sequence: TGTGCCAGCAGTTTCGGCGTCCCAGGGACCTACGAGCAGTACTTC. It translates to CASSFGVPGTYEQYF. The whole variable domain, remainder taken from reference TRBV28 and TRBJ2-7, is DVKVTQSSRYLVKRTGEKVFLECVQDMDHENMFWYRQDPGLGLRLIYFSYDVKMKEKGDIPEGYSVSREKKERFSLILESASTNQTSMYLCASSFGVPGTYEQYFGPGTRLTVT.

The chain uses TRBV7-2 and TRBJ1-1; 7 positions agree with TRBD1. The CDR3 covers 13 residues. With 5 bases clipped from V and 6 bases from J, the junction kept 6 bases outside the gene matches. Germline V gives CDR1 SGHTA, CDR2 FQGNSA. The CDR3 nucleotides are TGTGCCAGCAGCCTTATCCAGGGGGCTGAAGCTTTCTTT. It specifies CASSLIQGAEAFF.

The chain has TRBV7-8 and TRBJ1-2; D possibly corresponds to TRBD1 (5 bases). Germline CDR1 reads SGHVS; CDR2 reads FQNEAQ. V gave up 4 bases and J gave up 8 bases, with 8 bases separating them. The CDR3 runs 11 residues. The CDR3, as DNA: TGTGCCAGCAGCTCTCGGGGGGGCTACACCTTC. As protein: CASSSRGGYTF.

The chain combines TRBV18 with TRBJ1-1; TRBD1 matches 11 bases. The length of the CDR3 is 15 residues. Germline V gives CDR1 KGHSH, CDR2 LQKENI. V trimming: 5 bases; J trimming: 1 base; junction bases outside the gene matches: 3. This CDR3 is CASSTGQGANTEAFF. CDR3 nucleotides: TGTGCCAGCTCAACTGGACAGGGGGCGAACACTGAAGCTTTCTTT. The full variable domain, with the rest looked up from reference TRBV18 and TRBJ1-1, is NAGVMQNPRHLVRRRGQEARLRCSPMKGHSHVYWYRQLPEEGLKFMVYLQKENIIDESGMPKERFSAEFPKEGPSILRIQQVVRGDSAAYFCASSTGQGANTEAFFGQGTRLTVV.

This chain joins TRBV29-1 and TRBJ1-4; 9 nucleotides agree with TRBD1. CDR1 SQVTM and CDR2 ANQGSEA come from the germline V gene. V was pared by 4 bases and J by 5 bases, with 5 bases of the junction left unmatched. This CDR3 has 14 amino acids. The CDR3 protein is CSVVAGTGNEKLFF. For the CDR3, the DNA is TGCAGCGTTGTAGCCGGGACAGGGAATGAAAAACTGTTTTTT. The full variable domain, completed using reference TRBV29-1 and TRBJ1-4, is SAVISQKPSRDICQRGTSLTIQCQVDSQVTMMFWYRQQPGQSLTLIATANQGSEATYESGFVIDKFPISRPNLTFSTLTVSNMSPEDSSIYLCSVVAGTGNEKLFFGSGTQLSVL.

This chain uses TRBV28 with TRBJ2-5; 7 bases map to TRBD2. The CDR3 length is 14 residues. V shed 1 base, J shed 5 bases, and the junction held 4 bases outside the gene matches. Germline assignment: CDR1 MDHEN and CDR2 SYDVKM. CDR3 protein: CASSLLTSSETQYF. The CDR3 DNA is TGTGCCAGCAGTTTATTGACTAGCAGCGAGACCCAGTACTTC. The full variable domain, with the rest looked up from reference TRBV28 and TRBJ2-5, is DVKVTQSSRYLVKRTGEKVFLECVQDMDHENMFWYRQDPGLGLRLIYFSYDVKMKEKGDIPEGYSVSREKKERFSLILESASTNQTSMYLCASSLLTSSETQYFGPGTRLLVL.

The rearrangement links TRBV15 to TRBJ2-2; 7 bases map to TRBD2. J lost 5 bases, V lost 0 bases, and 6 bases had no gene match. Germline lookup yields CDR1 LNHNV and CDR2 YYDKDF (reference sequence). The CDR3 is 16 residues long. The CDR3 nucleotides are TGTGCCACCAGCAGAGATCCGGGGGGAGCGACCGGGGAGCTGTTTTTT. Translation: CATSRDPGGATGELFF.

CDR3 region: CASEGLAGVNEQFF. Written as DNA, the CDR3 is TGTGCCAGCGAGGGACTAGCGGGAGTCAATGAGCAGTTCTTC. The V and J genes are TRBV6-1 and TRBJ2-1; the match to TRBD2 covers 14 bases. CDR1 and CDR2 from the germline V gene are MNHNS and SASEGT. The CDR3 has 14 amino acids. V gave up 8 bases and J gave up 6 bases; unmatched junction bases: 3.

The rearrangement joins TRBV28 to TRBJ2-3; D ambiguous. The CDR3 length is 11 residues. Trimming removed 6 bases at V and 7 bases at J, with 8 bases between. Germline V gives CDR1 MDHEN, CDR2 SYDVKM. CDR3 sequence: CASSPDYTQYF. The CDR3 region has the DNA TGTGCCAGCAGCCCAGATTATACGCAGTATTTT.

The chain couples TRBV30 to TRBJ1-5; D possibly corresponds to TRBD1 (6 bases). This CDR3 is built from 16 residues. Trimming removed 3 bases at V and 2 bases at J, with 17 bases between. CDR1 and CDR2 from the germline V gene are GTSNPN and SVGIG (reference sequence). The CDR3 loop is CAWSRQALNGNQPQHF. As DNA, the CDR3 is TGTGCCTGGAGCCGACAGGCTCTTAATGGCAATCAGCCCCAGCATTTT.

The chain has TRBV9 and TRBJ2-5; 8 bases agree with TRBD2. The CDR3 consists of 14 residues. Germline-derived CDR1 and CDR2 are SGDLS and YYNGEE. The J segment lost 4 bases and the V segment lost 4 bases, leaving 6 bases of the junction unmatched. The DNA of the CDR3 is TGTGCCAGCAGCACTAGCGGTGGGATAGAGACCCAGTACTTC. Amino acids: CASSTSGGIETQYF.

Comments on this clone: Different DNA sequences within this sample yield the same CDR3. This chain links TRBV2 with TRBJ1-1; a possible D gene is TRBD1 (6 bases). The CDR3 contains 14 residues. Germline V gene lookup returns CDR1 SNHLY and CDR2 FYNNEI. Between the trimmed V and J ends, which lost 6 bases and 3 bases, there was a span of 14 bases. CDR3 protein: CASRPDGQHTEAFF. CDR3 coding DNA: TGTGCCAGCAGACCAGATGGACAGCACACTGAAGCTTTCTTT.

This clone was counted a single time. The V gene is TRBV23-1, the J gene TRBJ1-4; D is perhaps TRBD1 (5 bases). TRBV23-1 is marked as an open reading frame, function uncertain. Trimming removed 1 base at V and 7 bases at J, with 7 bases between. The CDR3 covers 13 residues. CDR3 sequence reads: CASSQWGGEKLFF. CDR3 in DNA: TGCGCCAGCAGTCAATGGGGGGGTGAAAAACTGTTTTTT.

The chain employs TRBV7-3 and TRBJ2-3; unclear D gene. The CDR3 loop spans 14 amino acids. With 5 bases removed from V and 0 bases from J, the gap between germline ends came to 9 bases. The germline V gene has CDR1 SGHTA and CDR2 FQGTGA. This CDR3 is CASSLSPSTDTQYF. For the CDR3, the DNA is TGTGCCAGCAGCCTTTCTCCCAGCACAGATACGCAGTATTTT. Full variable domain (remainder filled in from reference TRBV7-3 and TRBJ2-3): GAGVSQTPSNKVTEKGKYVELRCDPISGHTALYWYRQSLGQGPEFLIYFQGTGAADDSGLPNDRFFAVRPEGSVSTLKIQRTERGDSAVYLCASSLSPSTDTQYFGPGTRLTVL.

V usage is TRBV18 and J usage is TRBJ2-1; tentative D call: TRBD2 (5 bases). This CDR3 has 16 residues. The germline V gene has CDR1 KGHSH and CDR2 LQKENI. Trimming shortened V by 2 bases and J by 2 bases, and 13 bases separated the two germline ends. Written as DNA, the CDR3 is TGTGCCAGCTCACCAGATGGGCGGGTGACCTACAATGAGCAGTTCTTC. As protein: CASSPDGRVTYNEQFF.

This clone has only one observation. V is TRBV28 and J is TRBJ2-5; 7 bases agree with TRBD1. Germline assignment: CDR1 MDHEN and CDR2 SYDVKM. V gave up 5 bases and J gave up 5 bases; unmatched junction bases: 5. The CDR3 loop spans 13 amino acids. DNA of the CDR3: TGTGCCAGCAGTCCGTACAGGGGTGAGACCCAGTACTTC. Protein sequence: CASSPYRGETQYF.

The V and J genes are TRBV30 and TRBJ2-2, with D possibly TRBD1 on 5 matching bases. Trimming removed 4 bases at V and 3 bases at J, with 15 bases between. Germline lookup yields CDR1 GTSNPN and CDR2 SVGIG (reference sequence). The CDR3 consists of 15 residues. The CDR3 loop reads CAWNHRAGYTGELFF. CDR3 DNA: TGTGCCTGGAATCATAGGGCAGGGTACACCGGGGAGCTGTTTTTT.

For the CDR3, the DNA is TGTGCCAGTCTGGGGGCAAACACCGGGGAGCTGTTTTTT. Its protein product is CASLGANTGELFF. The chain employs TRBV28 and TRBJ2-2; tentative D call: TRBD1 (6 bases). The CDR3 extends over 13 amino acids. Germline CDR1 MDHEN, CDR2 SYDVKM. V was cut by 9 bases and J by 2 bases, with 10 bases left in between.

V and J are TRBV6-1 and TRBJ2-1, with D perhaps matching TRBD1 (5 bases). Trimming removed 7 bases at V and 5 bases at J, with 18 bases between. Germline V gives CDR1 MNHNS, CDR2 SASEGT. The CDR3 covers 15 residues. CDR3 coding DNA: TGTGCCAGCATCGGCAGGGTAGGGATCGACAATGAGCAGTTCTTC. Amino acids: CASIGRVGIDNEQFF.

The rearrangement joins TRBV28 to TRBJ2-3, with D possibly TRBD1 on 5 matching bases. Germline CDR1 reads MDHEN; CDR2 reads SYDVKM. Trimming stripped 3 bases from V and 6 bases from J, with 13 bases between. The CDR3 length is 14 residues. The CDR3 coding sequence is TGTGCCAGCAGTTTGGGCAGGGTAGGCGATACGCAGTATTTT. Residues: CASSLGRVGDTQYF.

The rearrangement joins TRBV11-1 to TRBJ2-7, with D uncertain. The CDR3 extends over 11 amino acids. Germline V gene lookup returns CDR1 SGHAT and CDR2 FQDESV (reference sequence). Trimming left V 2 bases short and J 5 bases short, with 4 bases between. Written as DNA, the CDR3 is TGTGCCAGCAGCTTATCCGACGAGCAGTACTTC. It translates to CASSLSDEQYF.

The rearrangement uses TRBV11-2 and TRBJ1-1; a possible D gene is TRBD1 (6 bases). The CDR3 extends over 15 amino acids. Trimming took off 5 bases at V and 5 bases at J, with 18 bases between the two ends. Germline assignment: CDR1 SGHAT and CDR2 FQNNGV. CDR3 residues: CASSAHRVRGTEAFF. CDR3 nucleotides: TGTGCCAGCAGCGCGCACAGGGTTAGGGGGACTGAAGCTTTCTTT.

This chain uses TRBV27 with TRBJ2-7, with a weak D call TRBD1 (6 bases). V was pared by 5 bases and J by 3 bases, with 14 bases between. CDR1 is MNHEY and CDR2 is SMNVEV in the germline V gene (reference sequence). This CDR3 is 14 amino acids long. In DNA, the CDR3 is TGTGCCAGCAGTCCGGACAGAGAAGTCTACGAGCAGTACTTC. This sequence encodes CASSPDREVYEQYF.

This clone was detected only once. The chain recombines TRBV7-8 with TRBJ2-5, with D possibly being TRBD2 (7 bases). V lost 1 base and J 4 bases, leaving 10 bases between the germline ends. The CDR3 has 14 amino acids. Germline V gives CDR1 SGHVS, CDR2 FQNEAQ. The CDR3 DNA sequence: TGTGCCAGCAGCTTAGGGGGAGGGGGAGAGACCCAGTACTTC. This translates into CASSLGGGGETQYF. Looking up the rest from reference TRBV7-8 and TRBJ2-5 gives the full variable domain: GAGVSQSPRYKVAKRGQDVALRCDPISGHVSLFWYQQALGQGPEFLTYFQNEAQLDKSGLPSDRFFAERPEGSVSTLKIQRTQQEDSAVYLCASSLGGGGETQYFGPGTRLLVL.

V and J are TRBV11-2 and TRBJ1-4; D possibly corresponds to TRBD1 (5 bases). The CDR3 extends over 17 amino acids. Germline-derived CDR1 and CDR2 are SGHAT and FQNNGV. Trimming took off 1 base at V and 7 bases at J, with 19 bases between the two ends. CDR3 DNA: TGTGCCAGCAGCTTAGTCAGGGTAGCGGGAATCGGTGAAAAACTGTTTTTT. Its protein is CASSLVRVAGIGEKLFF.